The rows below give T cell receptor beta chains drawn from one sample of a study of T cells in narcolepsy. The assay was immunoSEQ multiplex PCR, and TCRdb's table has in-frame clones only and misses some. Of almost 25,000 clones in the sample, roughly two thirds are singletons; the top ten hold approximately 12%. The sample taken for sequencing was memory (CD45RA-) CD4+ T cells from blood. These receptors came from a human donor in good health. Both conserved end residues are part of each CDR3. The D gene is left open where the match is weak. Size is omitted from some rows. Given values are once, few, many or a class for expanded clones.

size,D,J,V,CDR3,DNA
NA,NA,TRBJ2-5,TRBV28,CASSFVDGLEQYF,TGTGCCAGCAGTTTTGTAGACGGCCTGGAGCAGTACTTC
NA,NA,TRBJ1-5,TRBV2,CASSGEVGGQPQHF,TGTGCCAGCAGTGGGGAAGTGGGGGGTCAGCCCCAGCATTTT
NA,NA,TRBJ2-1,TRBV4-2,CASSPLLGGTGEQFF,TGTGCCAGCAGCCCGCTTCTGGGGGGTACCGGGGAGCAGTTCTTC
NA,NA,TRBJ2-7,TRBV5-1,CASSRRADSYEQYF,TGCGCCAGCAGCCGGCGGGCAGACTCCTACGAGCAGTACTTC
NA,NA,TRBJ1-2,TRBV28,CASSLSDDYGYTF,TGTGCCAGCAGTTTAAGTGATGACTATGGCTACACCTTC
NA,NA,TRBJ1-3,TRBV18,CASSPSGGRGNTIYF,TGTGCCAGCTCACCATCGGGAGGGCGCGGAAACACCATATATTTT
few,NA,TRBJ1-6,TRBV2,CASGPRRSSSPLHF,TGTGCCAGCGGACCGAGGCGGAGTAGCTCACCCCTCCACTTT
NA,NA,TRBJ1-1,TRBV7-8,CASSGQPNTEAFF,TGTGCCAGCAGCGGGCAGCCGAACACTGAAGCTTTCTTT
NA,TRBD1,TRBJ1-1,TRBV5-1,CASSLGDRRTEAFF,TGCGCCAGCAGCCTGGGGGACAGAAGGACTGAAGCTTTCTTT
NA,NA,TRBJ1-6,TRBV4-1,CASSQEESQSGAFYNSPLHF,TGCGCCAGCAGCCAAGAGGAGTCGCAGTCAGGGGCCTTCTATAATTCACCCCTCCACTTT
few,NA,TRBJ2-3,TRBV6-1,CASSEEKIGSYTDTQYF,TGTGCCAGCAGTGAAGAGAAGATAGGATCCTACACAGATACGCAGTATTTT
once,NA,TRBJ1-5,TRBV10-3,CAISEGQINQPQHF,TGTGCCATCAGTGAGGGACAGATAAATCAGCCCCAGCATTTT
NA,NA,TRBJ2-5,TRBV19,CASSPDYQRETQYF,TGTGCCAGTAGTCCCGACTACCAGCGGGAGACCCAGTACTTC
NA,NA,TRBJ1-5,TRBV2,CASVRIHNQPQHF,TGTGCCAGCGTCCGGATCCATAATCAGCCCCAGCATTTT
NA,NA,TRBJ2-3,TRBV7-8,CASSLQLDTQYF,TGTGCCAGCAGCTTACAGTTGGATACGCAGTATTTT
NA,TRBD1,TRBJ1-2,TRBV28,CASSTPGTDKTYGYTF,TGTGCCAGCAGCACCCCAGGGACAGATAAAACCTATGGCTACACCTTC
NA,TRBD1,TRBJ1-2,TRBV9,CASSGQTGVFGYTF,TGTGCCAGCAGCGGGCAGACAGGGGTCTTCGGCTACACCTTC
NA,NA,TRBJ2-3,TRBV18,CASSPHGGQTDTQYF,TGTGCCAGCTCACCCCACGGGGGGCAAACAGATACGCAGTATTTT
few,NA,TRBJ2-7,TRBV7-2,CASSLARWGSTYEQYF,TGTGCCAGCAGCTTAGCGAGGTGGGGGTCTACCTACGAGCAGTACTTC
NA,NA,TRBJ2-2,TRBV7-8,CASSPFRTGELFF,TGTGCCAGCTCTCCCTTCCGCACCGGGGAGCTGTTTTTT
NA,NA,TRBJ2-5,TRBV7-9,CASSPRTGETQYF,TGTGCCAGCAGCCCCCGGACGGGAGAGACCCAGTACTTC
few,NA,TRBJ2-7,TRBV18,CASSPSTRQYYEQYF,TGTGCCAGCTCACCTTCCACCCGACAGTACTACGAGCAGTACTTC
few,TRBD2,TRBJ2-3,TRBV7-2,CASSVSGGSTDTQYF,TGTGCCAGCAGCGTTAGCGGGGGGAGCACAGATACGCAGTATTTT
once,NA,TRBJ2-5,TRBV27,CASSRGHYQETQYF,TGTGCCAGCAGCCGGGGACACTACCAAGAGACCCAGTACTTC
NA,NA,TRBJ2-2,TRBV9,CASSVSAGNTGELFF,TGTGCCAGCAGCGTATCCGCGGGCAACACCGGGGAGCTGTTTTTT
NA,TRBD1,TRBJ1-1,TRBV6-5,CASSYEGFEGAVEAFF,TGTGCCAGCAGTTATGAGGGGTTCGAGGGGGCGGTTGAAGCTTTCTTT
NA,NA,TRBJ1-5,TRBV28,CASNPGGPSNQPQHF,TGTGCCAGCAACCCTGGAGGGCCTAGCAATCAGCCCCAGCATTTT
NA,TRBD1,TRBJ1-2,TRBV28,CASSPYGTGENYGYTF,TGTGCCAGCAGTCCTTATGGGACAGGGGAGAACTATGGCTACACCTTC
NA,NA,TRBJ1-1,TRBV30,CAWRPILNTEAFF,TGTGCCTGGAGACCGATTCTGAACACTGAAGCTTTCTTT
NA,NA,TRBJ2-7,TRBV2,CASSYSSYEQYF,TGTGCCAGCAGCTACAGCTCCTACGAGCAGTACTTC
NA,TRBD1,TRBJ2-2,TRBV4-1,CASSQDSDGQGPNTGELFF,TGCGCCAGCAGCCAAGATAGCGACGGACAGGGGCCGAACACCGGGGAGCTGTTTTTT
NA,NA,TRBJ2-5,TRBV2,CASSQQIETQYF,TGTGCCAGCAGTCAACAAATAGAGACCCAGTACTTC
few,NA,TRBJ2-5,TRBV6-5,CATTAVQTQYF,TGTGCCACCACTGCGGTTCAGACCCAGTACTTC